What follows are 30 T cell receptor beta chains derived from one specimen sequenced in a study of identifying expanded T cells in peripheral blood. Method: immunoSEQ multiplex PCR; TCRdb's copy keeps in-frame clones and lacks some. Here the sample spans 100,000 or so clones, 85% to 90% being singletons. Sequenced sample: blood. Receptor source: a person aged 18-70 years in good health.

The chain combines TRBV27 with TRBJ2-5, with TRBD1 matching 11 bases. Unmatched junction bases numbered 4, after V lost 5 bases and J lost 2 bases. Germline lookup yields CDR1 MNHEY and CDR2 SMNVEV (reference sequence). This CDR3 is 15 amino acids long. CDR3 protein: CASSGTGGPQETQYF. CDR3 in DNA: TGTGCCAGCAGTGGGACAGGGGGGCCGCAAGAGACCCAGTACTTC.

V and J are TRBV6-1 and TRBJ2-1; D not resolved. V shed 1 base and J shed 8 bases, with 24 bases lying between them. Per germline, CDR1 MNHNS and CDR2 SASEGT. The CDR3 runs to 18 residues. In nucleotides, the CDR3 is TGTGCCAGCAGTGAAGTGTGGGCAGGTTTAACCTATAAGGATGAGCAGTTCTTC. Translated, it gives CASSEVWAGLTYKDEQFF.

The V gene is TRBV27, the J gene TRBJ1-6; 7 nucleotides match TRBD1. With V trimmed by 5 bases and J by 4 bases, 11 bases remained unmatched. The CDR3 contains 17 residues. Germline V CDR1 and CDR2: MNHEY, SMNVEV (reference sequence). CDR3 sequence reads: CASSPIHRGLYNSPLHF. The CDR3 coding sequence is TGTGCCAGCAGTCCGATTCACAGGGGCCTGTATAATTCACCCCTCCACTTT.

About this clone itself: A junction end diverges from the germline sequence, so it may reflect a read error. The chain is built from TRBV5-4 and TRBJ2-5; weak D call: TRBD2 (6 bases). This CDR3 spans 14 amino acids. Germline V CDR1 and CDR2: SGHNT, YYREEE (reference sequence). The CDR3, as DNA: TGTGCCAGCAGCCCACCTCAAAAAGACGGACTATCAGACTTC. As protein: CASSPPQKDGLSDF.

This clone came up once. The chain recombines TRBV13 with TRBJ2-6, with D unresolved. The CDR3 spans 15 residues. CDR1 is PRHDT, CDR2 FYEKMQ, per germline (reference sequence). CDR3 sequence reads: CDRAPNSSGANVLTF. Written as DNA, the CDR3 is TGTGACCGGGCCCCGAACAGCTCTGGGGCCAACGTCCTGACTTTC.

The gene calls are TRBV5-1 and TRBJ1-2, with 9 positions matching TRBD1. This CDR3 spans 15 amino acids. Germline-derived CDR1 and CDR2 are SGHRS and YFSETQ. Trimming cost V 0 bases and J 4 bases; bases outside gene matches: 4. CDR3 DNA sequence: TGCGCCAGCAGCTTGGCGGGACAGGGCCTCTATGGCTACACCTTC. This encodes CASSLAGQGLYGYTF.

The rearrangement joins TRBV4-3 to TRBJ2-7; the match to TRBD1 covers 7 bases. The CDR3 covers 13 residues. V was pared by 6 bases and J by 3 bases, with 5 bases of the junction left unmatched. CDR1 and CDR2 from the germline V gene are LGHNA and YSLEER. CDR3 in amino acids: CASSRGDSYEQYF. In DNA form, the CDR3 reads TGCGCCAGCAGTAGAGGGGACAGCTACGAGCAGTACTTC.

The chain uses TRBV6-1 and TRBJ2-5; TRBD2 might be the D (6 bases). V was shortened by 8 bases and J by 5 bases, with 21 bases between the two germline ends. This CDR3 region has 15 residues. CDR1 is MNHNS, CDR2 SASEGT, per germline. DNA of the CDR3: TGTGCCAGCTCACGCTTAGGGACTGGTGGGGAGACCCAGTACTTC. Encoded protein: CASSRLGTGGETQYF.

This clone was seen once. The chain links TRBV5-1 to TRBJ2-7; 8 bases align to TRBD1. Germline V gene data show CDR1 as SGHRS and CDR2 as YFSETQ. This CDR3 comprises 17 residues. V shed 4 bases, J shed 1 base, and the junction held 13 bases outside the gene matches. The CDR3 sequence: CASSPSAGTGLSYEQYF. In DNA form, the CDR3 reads TGCGCCAGCAGCCCCTCGGCTGGGACAGGCCTATCCTACGAGCAGTACTTC.

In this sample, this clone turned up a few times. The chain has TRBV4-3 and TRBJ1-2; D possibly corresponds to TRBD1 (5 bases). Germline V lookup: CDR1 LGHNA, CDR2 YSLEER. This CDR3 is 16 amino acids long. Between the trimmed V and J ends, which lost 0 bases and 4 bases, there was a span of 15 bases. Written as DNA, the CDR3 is TGCGCCAGCAGCCAAGATTGGTCAGGGCAGAGCTATGGCTACACCTTC. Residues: CASSQDWSGQSYGYTF.

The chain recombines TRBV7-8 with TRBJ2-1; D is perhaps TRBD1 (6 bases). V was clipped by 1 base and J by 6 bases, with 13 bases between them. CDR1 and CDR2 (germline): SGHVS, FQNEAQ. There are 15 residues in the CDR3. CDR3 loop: CASSLVGRGINEQFF. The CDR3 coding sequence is TGTGCCAGCAGCTTAGTGGGCAGGGGTATCAATGAGCAGTTCTTC.

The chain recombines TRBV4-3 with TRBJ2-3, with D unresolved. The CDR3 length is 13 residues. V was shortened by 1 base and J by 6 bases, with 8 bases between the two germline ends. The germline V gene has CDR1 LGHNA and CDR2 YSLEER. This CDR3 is CASSQGTADTQYF. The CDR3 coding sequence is TGCGCCAGCAGCCAAGGGACGGCGGATACGCAGTATTTT.

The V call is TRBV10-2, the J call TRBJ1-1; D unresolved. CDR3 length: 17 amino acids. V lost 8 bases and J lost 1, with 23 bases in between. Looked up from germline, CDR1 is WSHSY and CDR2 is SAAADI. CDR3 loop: CASQPSPKMLQNTEAFF. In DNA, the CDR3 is TGCGCCAGCCAACCCTCACCCAAGATGCTCCAGAACACTGAAGCTTTCTTT.

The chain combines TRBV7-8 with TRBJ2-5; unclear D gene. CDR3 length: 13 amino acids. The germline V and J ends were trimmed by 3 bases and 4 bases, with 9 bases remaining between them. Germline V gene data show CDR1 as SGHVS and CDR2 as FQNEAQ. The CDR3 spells CASSFGSLETQYF. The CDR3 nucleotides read TGTGCCAGCAGCTTCGGGTCCTTAGAGACCCAGTACTTC. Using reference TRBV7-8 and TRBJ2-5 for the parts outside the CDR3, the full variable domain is GAGVSQSPRYKVAKRGQDVALRCDPISGHVSLFWYQQALGQGPEFLTYFQNEAQLDKSGLPSDRFFAERPEGSVSTLKIQRTQQEDSAVYLCASSFGSLETQYFGPGTRLLVL.

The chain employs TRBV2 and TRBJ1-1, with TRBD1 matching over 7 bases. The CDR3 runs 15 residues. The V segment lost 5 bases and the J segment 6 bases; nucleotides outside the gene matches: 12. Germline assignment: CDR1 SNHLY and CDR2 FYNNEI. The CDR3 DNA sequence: TGTGCCAGCAGTCGCCCCCTCGACAGGGACCCTGAAGCTTTCTTT. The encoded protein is CASSRPLDRDPEAFF.

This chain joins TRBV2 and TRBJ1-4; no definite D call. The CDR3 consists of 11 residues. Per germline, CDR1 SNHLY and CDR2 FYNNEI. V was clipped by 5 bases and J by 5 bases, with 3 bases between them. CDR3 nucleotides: TGTGCCAGCAGTATAAATGAAAAACTGTTTTTT. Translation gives CASSINEKLFF.

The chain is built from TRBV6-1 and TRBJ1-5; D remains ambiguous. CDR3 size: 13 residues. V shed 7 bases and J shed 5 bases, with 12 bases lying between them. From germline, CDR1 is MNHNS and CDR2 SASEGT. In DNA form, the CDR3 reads TGTGCCAGCATAGGAGGATTATATCAGCCCCAGCATTTT. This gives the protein CASIGGLYQPQHF.

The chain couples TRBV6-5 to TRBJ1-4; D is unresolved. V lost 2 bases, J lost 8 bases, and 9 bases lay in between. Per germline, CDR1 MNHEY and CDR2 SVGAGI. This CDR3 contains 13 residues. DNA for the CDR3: TGTGCCAGCAGTTACAGGGATGGGGAAAAACTGTTTTTT. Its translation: CASSYRDGEKLFF.

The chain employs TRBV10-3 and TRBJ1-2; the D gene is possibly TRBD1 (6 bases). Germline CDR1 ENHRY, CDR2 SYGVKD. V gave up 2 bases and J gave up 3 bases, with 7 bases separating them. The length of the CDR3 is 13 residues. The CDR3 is CAISERTDYGYTF. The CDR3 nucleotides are TGTGCCATCAGTGAGAGGACAGACTATGGCTACACCTTC.

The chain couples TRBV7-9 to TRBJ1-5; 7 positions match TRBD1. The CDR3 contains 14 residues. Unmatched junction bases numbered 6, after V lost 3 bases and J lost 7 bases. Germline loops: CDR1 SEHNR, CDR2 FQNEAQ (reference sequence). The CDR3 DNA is TGTGCCAGCAGCTTCCAGGGACAGAACCAGCCCCAGCATTTT. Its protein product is CASSFQGQNQPQHF. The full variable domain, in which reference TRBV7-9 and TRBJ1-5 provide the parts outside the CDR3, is DTGVSQNPRHKITKRGQNVTFRCDPISEHNRLYWYRQTLGQGPEFLTYFQNEAQLEKSRLLSDRFSAERPKGSFSTLEIQRTEQGDSAMYLCASSFQGQNQPQHFGDGTRLSIL.

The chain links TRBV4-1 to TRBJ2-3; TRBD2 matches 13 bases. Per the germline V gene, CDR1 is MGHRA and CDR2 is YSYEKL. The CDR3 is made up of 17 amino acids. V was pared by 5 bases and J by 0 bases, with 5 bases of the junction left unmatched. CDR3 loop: CASSWRTSGGSTDTQYF. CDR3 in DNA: TGCGCCAGCAGCTGGAGGACTAGCGGGGGTAGCACAGATACGCAGTATTTT.

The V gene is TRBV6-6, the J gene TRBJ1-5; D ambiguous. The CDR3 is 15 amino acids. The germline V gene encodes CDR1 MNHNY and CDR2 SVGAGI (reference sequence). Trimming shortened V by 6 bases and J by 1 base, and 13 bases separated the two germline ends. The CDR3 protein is CASRAGGRSNQPQHF. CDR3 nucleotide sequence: TGTGCCAGCAGAGCAGGTGGACGGAGCAATCAGCCCCAGCATTTT.

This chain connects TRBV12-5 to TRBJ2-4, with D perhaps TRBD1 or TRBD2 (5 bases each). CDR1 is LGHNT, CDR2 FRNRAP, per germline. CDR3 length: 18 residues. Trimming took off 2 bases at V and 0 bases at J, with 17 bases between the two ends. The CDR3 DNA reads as TGTGCTAGTGGTTTGTCCCGGGACGGCGAAATAGCCAAAAACATTCAGTACTTC. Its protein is CASGLSRDGEIAKNIQYF.

CDR3 sequence reads: CASSQFRAGADGYTF. Here the CDR3 DNA reads TGTGCCAGCAGCCAATTTCGGGCAGGGGCCGATGGCTACACCTTC. V usage is TRBV16 and J usage is TRBJ1-2; a weak D match, TRBD1 (6 bases). Trimming cost V 1 base and J 6 bases, with 15 bases left between them. Germline-derived CDR1 and CDR2 are KGHSY and FQNENV. The CDR3 extends over 15 amino acids.

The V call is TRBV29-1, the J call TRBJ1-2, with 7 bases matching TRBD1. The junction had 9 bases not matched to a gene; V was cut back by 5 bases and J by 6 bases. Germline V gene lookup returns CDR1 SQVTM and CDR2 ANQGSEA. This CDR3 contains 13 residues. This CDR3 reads CSVTFRGYDGYTF. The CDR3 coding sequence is TGCAGCGTTACCTTCAGGGGGTACGATGGCTACACCTTC.

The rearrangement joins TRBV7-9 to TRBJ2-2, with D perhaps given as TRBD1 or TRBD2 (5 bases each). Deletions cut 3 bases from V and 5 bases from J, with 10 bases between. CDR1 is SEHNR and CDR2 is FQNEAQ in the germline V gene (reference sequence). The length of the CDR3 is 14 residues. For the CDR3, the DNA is TGTGCCAGCAGCTTTGTTGGGGGTACCGGGGAGCTGTTTTTT. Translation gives CASSFVGGTGELFF.

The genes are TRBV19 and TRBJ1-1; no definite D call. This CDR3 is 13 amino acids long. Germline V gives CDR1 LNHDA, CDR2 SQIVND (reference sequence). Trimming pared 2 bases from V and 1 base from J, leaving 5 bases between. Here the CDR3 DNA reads TGTGCCAGTAGTATAAGTCCGAACACTGAAGCTTTCTTT. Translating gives CASSISPNTEAFF.

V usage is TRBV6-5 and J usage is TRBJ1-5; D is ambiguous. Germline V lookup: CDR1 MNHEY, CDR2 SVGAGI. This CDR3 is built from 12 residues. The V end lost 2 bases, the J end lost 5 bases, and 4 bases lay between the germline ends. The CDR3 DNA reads TGTGCCAGCAGTTACCAACATCAGCCCCAGCATTTT. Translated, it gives CASSYQHQPQHF.

CDR3 sequence (DNA): TGTGCCAGCAGTTCCGAAAAGGCAGGGGGAAGCAATCAGCCCCAGCATTTT. Protein: CASSSEKAGGSNQPQHF. The chain is built from TRBV28 and TRBJ1-5; TRBD1 matches 7 bases. The CDR3 has 17 residues. J was trimmed by 1 base and V by 4 bases; bases with no gene match: 10. Germline V lookup: CDR1 MDHEN, CDR2 SYDVKM.

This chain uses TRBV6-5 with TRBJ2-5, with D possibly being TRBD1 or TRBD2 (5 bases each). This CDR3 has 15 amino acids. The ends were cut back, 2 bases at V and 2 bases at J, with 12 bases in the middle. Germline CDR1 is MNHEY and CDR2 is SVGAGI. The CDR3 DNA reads TGTGCCAGCAGTTACGGGGGAACTCAACAAGAGACCCAGTACTTC. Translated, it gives CASSYGGTQQETQYF.